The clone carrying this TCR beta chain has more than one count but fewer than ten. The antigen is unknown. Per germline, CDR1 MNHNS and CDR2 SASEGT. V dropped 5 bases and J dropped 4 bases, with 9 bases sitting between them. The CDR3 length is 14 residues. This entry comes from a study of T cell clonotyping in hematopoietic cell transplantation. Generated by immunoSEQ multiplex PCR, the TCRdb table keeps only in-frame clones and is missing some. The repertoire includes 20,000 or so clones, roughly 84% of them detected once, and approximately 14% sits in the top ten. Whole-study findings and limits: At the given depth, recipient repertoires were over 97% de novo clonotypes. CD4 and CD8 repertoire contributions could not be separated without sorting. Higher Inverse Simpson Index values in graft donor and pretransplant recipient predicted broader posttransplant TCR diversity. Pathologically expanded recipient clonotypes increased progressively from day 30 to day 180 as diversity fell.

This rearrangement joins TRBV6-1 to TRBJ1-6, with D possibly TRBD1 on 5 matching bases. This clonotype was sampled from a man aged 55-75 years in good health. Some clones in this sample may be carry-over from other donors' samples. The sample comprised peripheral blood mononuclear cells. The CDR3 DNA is TGTGCCAGCAGTCAACAGGTATATAATTCACCCCTCCACTTT. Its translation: CASSQQVYNSPLHF.